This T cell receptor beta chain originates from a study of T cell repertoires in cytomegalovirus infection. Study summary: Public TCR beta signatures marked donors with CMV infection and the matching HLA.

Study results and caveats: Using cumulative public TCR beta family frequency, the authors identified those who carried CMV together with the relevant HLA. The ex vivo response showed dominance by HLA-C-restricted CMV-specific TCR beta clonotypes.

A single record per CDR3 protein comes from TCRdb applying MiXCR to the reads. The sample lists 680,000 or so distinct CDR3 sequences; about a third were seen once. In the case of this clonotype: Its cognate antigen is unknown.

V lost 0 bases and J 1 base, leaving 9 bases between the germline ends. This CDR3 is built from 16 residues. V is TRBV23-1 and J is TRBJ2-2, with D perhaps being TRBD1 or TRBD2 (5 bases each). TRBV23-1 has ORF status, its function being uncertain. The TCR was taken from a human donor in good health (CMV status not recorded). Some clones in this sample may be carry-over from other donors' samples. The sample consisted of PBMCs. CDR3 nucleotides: TGCGCCAGCAGTCAATCCGGGGCGGGGAACACCGGGGAGCTGTTTTTT. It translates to CASSQSGAGNTGELFF.